The clone carrying this T cell receptor beta chain showed up just a few times. The antigen is unknown. This CDR3 has 16 amino acids. In germline, CDR1 is SGHDT, CDR2 YYEEEE. J gave up 3 bases and V 3 bases, and 10 bases lay outside the gene matches. The data were obtained in a study of neoadjuvant anti-PD-1 for oral cavity cancer. Study-wide context: Most patients had three to four biweekly doses of 3 mg/kg nivolumab before resection. Non-progressing patients received a fourth nivolumab dose near day 43, then surgery on days 50-56. Study-level results: Expansion of preexisting intratumoral clones was suggested to aid response.

Time point specified: after neoadjuvant nivolumab, at surgical resection. Two replicates per tumor sample, mostly from 4.8 ug of genomic DNA. Sequenced by immunoSEQ multiplex PCR; TCRdb stores in-frame clones only, minus some. Of around 15,000 clones in the sample, around 40% were seen once. The chain recombines TRBV5-6 with TRBJ2-3; 7 nucleotides agree with TRBD1. The sequence was collected from a person between 40 and 79 years old with oral cavity squamous cell carcinoma. The sample in question was tumor tissue, obtained after nivolumab (anti-PD-1) treatment. The CDR3 nucleotides are TGTGCCAGCAGCTCGACAGGGAAGCAACGGACAGATACGCAGTATTTT. As protein: CASSSTGKQRTDTQYF.